These 16 T cell receptor beta chains were all obtained from the same sample, sequenced in a study of PD-1 blockade in classical Hodgkin lymphoma. All patients experienced relapse after autologous stem cell transplantation, and brentuximab vedotin exposure was variable. Measured with immunoSEQ multiplex PCR; TCRdb has only the in-frame clones, and not every one. The profile shows about 24,000 clones, more than 60% of them singletons. This sample comprised peripheral blood mononuclear cells (PBMCs), obtained before the second cycle of nivolumab. These receptor sequences come from a human donor with classical Hodgkin lymphoma.

The chain recombines TRBV19 with TRBJ1-2; D is perhaps TRBD1 (5 bases). Trimming removed 9 bases at V and 2 bases at J, with 16 bases between. This CDR3 is built from 14 residues. CDR1 and CDR2 from the germline V gene are LNHDA and SQIVND (reference sequence). The CDR3 protein is CASDPGTANYGYTF. CDR3 bases: TGTGCCAGCGACCCCGGGACGGCAAACTATGGCTACACCTTC.

The chain is built from TRBV27 and TRBJ1-5, with a possible D match to TRBD1 (6 bases). Germline V lookup: CDR1 MNHEY, CDR2 SMNVEV (reference sequence). The CDR3 covers 16 residues. The V end lost 0 bases, the J end lost 1 base, and 10 bases lay between the germline ends. CDR3 loop: CASSLSGQRSNQPQHF. CDR3 nucleotides: TGTGCCAGCAGTTTATCCGGACAGCGGAGCAATCAGCCCCAGCATTTT.

CDR3 DNA: TGCGCCAGCAGCCAAGTCGGACAGGACAATGAGCAGTTCTTC. Protein product: CASSQVGQDNEQFF. The chain employs TRBV4-1 and TRBJ2-1; 7 bases are a match to TRBD1. The J segment lost 5 bases and the V segment lost 1 base, leaving 2 bases of the junction unmatched. Per germline, CDR1 MGHRA and CDR2 YSYEKL. The CDR3 is 14 amino acids.

V and J are TRBV2 and TRBJ2-5; 14 nucleotides line up with TRBD2. The CDR3 has 14 amino acids. V was pared by 11 bases and J by 5 bases, with 7 bases of the junction left unmatched. Per the germline V gene, CDR1 is SNHLY and CDR2 is FYNNEI. The CDR3 DNA is TGTGCCGTGGGACTAGCGGGAGTAAAGGAGACCCAGTACTTC. Translation gives CAVGLAGVKETQYF. The full variable domain, completed using reference TRBV2 and TRBJ2-5, is EPEVTQTPSHQVTQMGQEVILRCVPISNHLYFYWYRQILGQKVEFLVSFYNNEISEKSEIFDDQFSVERPDGSNFTLKIRSTKLEDSAMYFCAVGLAGVKETQYFGPGTRLLVL.

The chain uses TRBV6-5 and TRBJ1-5, with no clear D. CDR1 is MNHEY, CDR2 SVGAGI, per germline. V was pared by 2 bases and J by 6 bases, with 8 bases between. The length of the CDR3 is 13 residues. The CDR3 sequence: CASSYGWAQPQHF. The CDR3 nucleotides are TGTGCCAGCAGTTACGGGTGGGCTCAGCCCCAGCATTTT.

This clone qualifies as medium-sized (0.01 to 0.1%). The chain joins TRBV28 to TRBJ2-1, with no clear D. Germline V gives CDR1 MDHEN, CDR2 SYDVKM. Trimming shortened V by 7 bases and J by 4 bases, and 8 bases separated the two germline ends. This CDR3 spans 12 amino acids. CDR3 amino acids: CASTKEYNEQFF. The CDR3 DNA reads TGTGCCAGCACGAAGGAATACAATGAGCAGTTCTTC.

The rearrangement uses TRBV7-9 and TRBJ2-1, with D uncertain. This CDR3 has 12 residues. The germline V gene has CDR1 SEHNR and CDR2 FQNEAQ (reference sequence). V was trimmed by 3 bases and J by 9 bases, leaving 9 bases between them. The CDR3 is CASSFFPLEQFF. The CDR3 DNA is TGTGCCAGCAGCTTCTTTCCACTTGAGCAGTTCTTC.

V is TRBV5-1 and J is TRBJ1-4; no clear D gene. Germline V gene sequence: CDR1 SGHRS, CDR2 YFSETQ. V shed 5 bases and J shed 7 bases, with 15 bases lying between them. The CDR3 runs to 14 residues. The DNA of the CDR3 is TGCGCCAGCAGTTCCGCGTCTCTATCTGAAAAACTGTTTTTT. Translated: CASSSASLSEKLFF. Full variable domain (remainder filled in from reference TRBV5-1 and TRBJ1-4): KAGVTQTPRYLIKTRGQQVTLSCSPISGHRSVSWYQQTPGQGLQFLFEYFSETQRNKGNFPGRFSGRQFSNSRSEMNVSTLELGDSALYLCASSSASLSEKLFFGSGTQLSVL.

This clone has a handful of counts. The same CDR3 can be traced to other DNA sequences in this sample. This chain joins TRBV15 and TRBJ1-1; the D is unclear. CDR1 LNHNV and CDR2 YYDKDF come from the germline V gene (reference sequence). V lost 3 bases and J lost 5, with 7 bases in between. This CDR3 comprises 12 residues. CDR3 DNA sequence: TGTGCCACCAGCAGGGGGTTTACTGAAGCTTTCTTT. It translates to CATSRGFTEAFF.

The chain links TRBV5-1 to TRBJ2-1, with 7 bases identical to TRBD2. Germline loops: CDR1 SGHRS, CDR2 YFSETQ. J was trimmed by 10 bases and V by 2 bases; bases with no gene match: 15. This CDR3 comprises 16 residues. DNA of the CDR3: TGCGCCAGCAGCTTATCTAGCGGTACCACACTAAAAGAGCAGTTCTTC. This translates into CASSLSSGTTLKEQFF.

The chain couples TRBV27 to TRBJ2-1, with 15 bases lining up with TRBD2. Germline CDR1 is MNHEY and CDR2 is SMNVEV (reference sequence). The CDR3 is 18 amino acids. V shed 4 bases and J 2 bases; nucleotides not matched to a gene: 6. The CDR3 bases are TGTGCCAGCAGTTCTGGACTAGCGGGAGGGGGCACCTACAATGAGCAGTTCTTC. This codes for CASSSGLAGGGTYNEQFF.

The chain carries TRBV7-9 and TRBJ2-1, with D possibly being TRBD2 (6 bases). The V gene's germline CDR1 is SEHNR and CDR2 FQNEAQ (reference sequence). The length of the CDR3 is 12 residues. The CDR3 DNA is TGTGCAGCAGGAGGGGTAGTCAATGAGCAGTTCTTC. Translated, it gives CAAGGVVNEQFF.

V gene TRBV7-3 combines with J gene TRBJ1-1; D gene unclear. There are 16 residues in the CDR3. Trimming took 5 bases from V and 0 from J, leaving 16 bases between them. In germline, CDR1 is SGHTA, CDR2 FQGTGA. For the CDR3, the DNA is TGTGCCAGCAGCCCCACCGTGAGGGCCTTGAACACTGAAGCTTTCTTT. It encodes CASSPTVRALNTEAFF.

This clone was counted only a few times. The rearrangement uses TRBV7-2 and TRBJ1-2; D gene unclear. Trimming pared 7 bases from V and 2 bases from J, leaving 17 bases between. The CDR3 is made up of 15 amino acids. Germline loops: CDR1 SGHTA, CDR2 FQGNSA. The CDR3 nucleotides read TGTGCCAGCACCCCCCGACACTTCCCCAACTATGGCTACACCTTC. Translated: CASTPRHFPNYGYTF.

This clone was counted between two and nine times. The chain links TRBV7-2 to TRBJ2-1; 9 bases line up with TRBD2. The CDR3 length is 16 residues. Germline-derived CDR1 and CDR2 are SGHTA and FQGNSA. After removal of 1 base from V and 8 bases from J, the junction contained 9 bases not matched to a gene. CDR3 sequence (DNA): TGTGCCAGCAGCTTAGTTGTAGCGGGAGTACTTGATGAGCAGTTCTTC. It encodes CASSLVVAGVLDEQFF.

The rearrangement joins TRBV6-5 to TRBJ1-1; 9 bases agree with TRBD1. After removal of 7 bases from V and 5 bases from J, the junction contained 11 bases not matched to a gene. The germline V gene encodes CDR1 MNHEY and CDR2 SVGAGI. This CDR3 has 15 residues. CDR3 DNA: TGTGCCAGCACCACCCAGCCGACAGGGGGTACTGAAGCTTTCTTT. It specifies CASTTQPTGGTEAFF.